The T cell receptor (beta chain) described here comes from a study of patients and donors after allogeneic stem cell transplantation. Only a few counts were recorded for this clonotype. Germline V gene data show CDR1 as LGHNA and CDR2 as YNFKEQ. The CDR3 sequence is 15 residues long. J lost 4 bases, V lost 3 bases, and 4 bases had no gene match. TCRdb used MiXCR to reprocess the RT-PCR reads, holding one entry per CDR3 protein. The repertoire holds roughly 940,000 distinct CDR3 sequences, with 15% to 20% as singletons. This clonotype was sampled from a human donor who was either an allogeneic HSCT recipient or a stem cell or donor lymphocyte infusion donor (not recorded which). It is not recorded whose cells these are; they may come from a transplant donor. Sequenced material: blood, either unsorted or a sorted T cell fraction (not recorded which). The chain links TRBV4-2 to TRBJ2-7, with 12 bases fitting TRBD2. The CDR3 bases are TGTGCCAGCAGCCAGACGACTAGCGGGAGTTACGAGCAGTACTTC. Translated: CASSQTTSGSYEQYF.